This T cell receptor beta chain emerged from a study of shared clonotypes between healthy human individuals. Naive CD8 cells were CD45RO-negative, positively selected for CCR7, excluding terminally differentiated effector memory CD45RA+ cells. TCRdb's table, derived via immunoSEQ multiplex PCR, lists solely in-frame clones and lacks some. The sample has some 740,000 clones, almost 95% seen once; the top ten hold around 24%. Germline CDR1 is MDHEN and CDR2 is SYDVKM. The V end was cut by 7 bases, the J end by 2 bases, with 18 bases between. CDR3 size: 16 residues. The chain uses TRBV28 and TRBJ1-5; D perhaps matches TRBD1 (5 bases). The TCR sequence derives from a young man in good health. The material sequenced was naive CD8+ T cells sorted from blood. CDR3 sequence reads: CASTFHTGGGNQPQHF. The CDR3 region has the DNA TGTGCCAGCACTTTTCATACAGGTGGTGGCAATCAGCCCCAGCATTTT.